These T cell receptor beta chains were read from a single sample in a study of shared clonotypes between healthy human individuals. Clones were read by immunoSEQ multiplex PCR, and TCRdb kept only the in-frame ones, dropping some. The sample records 490,000 or so clones, around 78% being singletons. The sequenced sample was PBMCs. The source is a woman aged 35 to 49 in good health. Some clones in this sample may be carry-over from other donors' samples. Both conserved end residues are part of each CDR3. A D gene is named only where the DNA matches it firmly. The size entry is marked missing in some rows and otherwise reads once, few, many or a size class.

d_call	clone_size	v_call	j_call	cdr3_aa	cdr3_nt
TRBD1	NA	TRBV18	TRBJ2-1	CASSPPGPGQLYNEQFF	TGTGCCAGCTCACCACCGGGCCCGGGACAGCTCTACAATGAGCAGTTCTTC
TRBD2	NA	TRBV19	TRBJ2-1	CASSRTSGVDNEQFF	TGTGCCAGTAGCAGGACTAGCGGGGTTGACAATGAGCAGTTCTTC
NA	NA	TRBV20-1	TRBJ2-1	CSASYQAEQFF	TGCAGTGCTAGTTACCAGGCTGAGCAGTTCTTC
TRBD2	NA	TRBV6-1	TRBJ2-1	CASSESMGGKYLEQFF	TGTGCCAGCAGTGAGAGCATGGGAGGGAAATACTTAGAGCAGTTCTTC
TRBD1	NA	TRBV19	TRBJ2-3	CASSIEGGRLTSTDTQYF	TGTGCCAGTAGTATAGAAGGGGGCAGACTGACTAGCACAGATACGCAGTATTTT
NA	NA	TRBV9	TRBJ1-2	CASSAGADYGYTF	TGTGCCAGCAGCGCGGGAGCCGACTATGGCTACACCTTC
NA	NA	TRBV11-2	TRBJ2-5	CASSVRGVGETQYF	TGTGCCAGCAGCGTCAGGGGGGTCGGGGAGACCCAGTACTTC
NA	NA	TRBV27	TRBJ2-5	CASRLQGLPWETQYF	TGTGCCAGCAGATTACAGGGTCTGCCGTGGGAGACCCAGTACTTC
NA	NA	TRBV10-3	TRBJ1-2	CAIGADLNYGYTF	TGTGCCATCGGTGCAGACCTGAACTATGGCTACACCTTC
TRBD1	NA	TRBV6-1	TRBJ2-4	CASSEDRGSDIQYF	TGTGCCAGCAGTGAAGACAGGGGGTCAGACATTCAGTACTTC
NA	NA	TRBV2	TRBJ2-3	CASSEALIASTDTQYF	TGTGCCAGCAGTGAAGCGCTAATAGCGAGCACAGATACGCAGTATTTT
NA	NA	TRBV28	TRBJ1-5	CASSPRGEPQHF	TGTGCCAGCAGTCCCCGGGGGGAGCCCCAGCATTTT
TRBD1	NA	TRBV4-2	TRBJ2-7	CASSSRDRGLYEQYF	TGTGCCAGCAGCTCTAGGGACAGGGGGTTATACGAGCAGTACTTC
NA	NA	TRBV15	TRBJ2-7	CATSRVRSSYEQYF	TGTGCCACCAGCAGAGTAAGGAGCTCCTACGAGCAGTACTTC
TRBD1	NA	TRBV2	TRBJ1-1	CASSLWGDRNTEAFF	TGTGCCAGCAGCCTTTGGGGGGACAGGAACACTGAAGCTTTCTTT
TRBD1	NA	TRBV15	TRBJ1-4	CATSGQVGEKLFF	TGTGCCACCAGCGGACAGGTCGGTGAAAAACTGTTTTTT
NA	NA	TRBV27	TRBJ1-1	CASSAGVGTEAFF	TGTGCCAGCAGTGCCGGCGTCGGCACTGAAGCTTTCTTT
NA	NA	TRBV4-1	TRBJ1-6	CASSQSGTNSPLHF	TGCGCCAGCAGCCAGTCAGGGACGAATTCACCCCTCCACTTT
NA	NA	TRBV5-1	TRBJ2-7	CASSLQGGSYEQYF	TGCGCCAGCAGCCTGCAGGGTGGCTCCTACGAGCAGTACTTC
TRBD2	NA	TRBV18	TRBJ2-1	CASSPASGRHEQFF	TGTGCCAGCTCACCAGCTAGCGGGAGACATGAGCAGTTCTTC
NA	NA	TRBV6-1	TRBJ2-5	CASSEGAGVGETQYF	TGTGCCAGCAGTGAAGGGGCAGGGGTAGGGGAGACCCAGTACTTC
TRBD2	NA	TRBV7-2	TRBJ2-7	CASSLVGTTAYEQYF	TGTGCCAGCAGCTTAGTTGGGACTACGGCCTACGAGCAGTACTTC
TRBD2	once	TRBV7-9	TRBJ2-1	CASSFLGGSSYNEQFF	TGTGCCAGCAGCTTCCTTGGCGGGAGCTCCTACAATGAGCAGTTCTTC
NA	once	TRBV28	TRBJ1-2	CGAGLGSGYTF	TGTGGGGCGGGTTTGGGGTCCGGCTACACCTTC
TRBD2	NA	TRBV4-3	TRBJ2-7	CASSPGASGRSYEQYF	TGCGCCAGCAGCCCGGGTGCTAGCGGGAGGTCCTACGAGCAGTACTTC
NA	NA	TRBV10-3	TRBJ2-5	CATAPGSRETQYF	TGTGCCACCGCCCCCGGGAGTCGGGAGACCCAGTACTTC
NA	once	TRBV28	TRBJ1-2	CASSLPAGAYGYTF	TGTGCCAGCAGTCTGCCCGCGGGGGCCTATGGCTACACCTTC
TRBD1	NA	TRBV29-1	TRBJ2-7	CSVRTGGYEQYF	TGCAGCGTTCGGACAGGGGGCTACGAGCAGTACTTC
NA	NA	TRBV28	TRBJ2-1	CASSTYRRGTYNEQFF	TGTGCCAGCAGTACATATCGGAGGGGAACCTACAATGAGCAGTTCTTC
NA	NA	TRBV25-1	TRBJ2-3	CASSGTLGWSDTQYF	TGTGCCAGCAGCGGGACCTTGGGGTGGTCAGATACGCAGTATTTT
TRBD2	few	TRBV19	TRBJ2-2	CASMVAGSLVGELFF	TGTGCCAGTATGGTAGCGGGAAGTCTCGTCGGGGAGCTGTTTTTT
TRBD1	few	TRBV6-1	TRBJ2-7	CASSEGTGRNYEQYF	TGTGCCAGCAGTGAAGGGACAGGTCGGAACTACGAGCAGTACTTC
TRBD1	NA	TRBV7-8	TRBJ2-1	CASSLRQGLEQFF	TGTGCCAGCAGCTTAAGACAGGGGCTTGAGCAGTTCTTC
NA	NA	TRBV7-9	TRBJ2-2	CASSFEGIRSGELFF	TGTGCCAGCAGCTTTGAAGGCATTAGAAGCGGGGAGCTGTTTTTT